Sequencing of this T cell receptor beta chain was carried out in a study of blood T cells in healthy people across ages. Study-level findings and limits: Greater diversity and more naive CD4+ cells were seen in long-lived donors than in aged donors. Getting older went along with TCR beta diversity per million T cells dropping roughly linearly.

Together with a sample-barcoded 5' primer, a J-beta primer mix was included in a second PCR lasting roughly 7 to 11 cycles. TCRdb ran MiXCR on the 5' RACE reads and lists one entry per CDR3 protein. Here the sample spans 450,000 to 650,000 distinct CDR3 sequences, approximately 25% being singletons. Trimming pared 5 bases from V and 4 bases from J, leaving 16 bases between. CDR1 DFQATT and CDR2 SNEGSKA come from the germline V gene (reference sequence). This CDR3 is built from 14 residues. For this clonotype: As yet, its antigen is unknown.

These records were also assigned to another study, of T cells of mothers and their children.

Material: blood. The rearrangement joins TRBV20-1 to TRBJ2-3, with D uncertain. The sequence was obtained from a boy under 18 in good health. CDR3 sequence (DNA): TGCAGTGCTCCCGACCCGCGCGGACCAGATACGCAGTATTTT. Protein sequence: CSAPDPRGPDTQYF.